Below, one TCR beta chain is given with its context. The antigen this receptor binds is unknown. At one end the junction does not follow the germline gene, possibly because of a read error. In light of the paper, this sample's time point label describes: about 28 days (+/-7) after the second vaccine dose. AZD1222 recipients given second doses at about 4 weeks or at about 12 weeks were pooled, since spike-specific TCR depth and breadth were not found to differ between the two schedules. Vaccinee samples came from UK trials COV001 and COV002, including a single-blind randomized controlled phase 2/3 trial of AZD1222 (ChAdOx1 nCoV-19) in healthy adults. Trial participant PBMC samples were collected at day 0 and day 28 after the second dose for TCRbeta chain sequencing. The CDR3 regions of human TCRbeta chains were subjected to immunosequencing. Concerning the study's data processing: TCRs in the repertoires were matched against a reference library of SARS-CoV-2-specific TCRs that had been generated with the MIRA antigen-specificity platform. Breadth was defined as the fraction of unique TCRs that were SARS-CoV-2-associated. Depth was defined as the fraction of total T cells that were SARS-CoV-2-associated. Using the MIRA data, every spike-specific TCR was mapped to the spike region that the TCR reacted to and assigned to either a CD4 or a CD8 class. Log10-transformed breadth and depth values were compared by one-way ANOVA with Sidak's multiple comparisons tests. TCRdb took over this immuneACCESS table, retaining in-frame rearrangements with V and J assigned. Such tables are incomplete; in checked studies, under half of the missing clones stem from an unresolved V gene, and the remainder is unexplained. The V and J calls and clone size were taken over from that table, and D and trimming were inferred from the DNA. This sample is represented by over 130,000 clones; roughly 92% of them were singletons. About 3.7% of the sample goes to the ten largest clones.

This sample stems from a study of T cell responses to AZD1222 COVID-19 vaccine listed by TCRdb under 2021. About the full investigation: TCR sequencing was performed for roughly 250 trial participants, of whom 200 to 220 were given two doses of AZD1222 and around 26 were given two doses of MenACWY control vaccine. Enrollment into the trials was organized by age into subgroups of 18-55, 56-69 and 70-plus years, and those subgroups contained about 160, 30 and 59 TCR-sequenced participants, respectively. Broader findings and caveats from the paper: The vaccine-associated CD4 TCRs covered the entire spike protein, and the dominant responses fell in regions 160-218 and 743-854. In the small 56-69-year group, the increase in depth fell short of significance, most likely because of low power. Participants were mostly white British and included more females than males, and it was suggested by the authors that clonal diversity may have been underestimated. Because no samples from the day 14 peak response were available, repertoires could be characterized only after the peak T cell response. Nearly half of unique spike-specific TCRs reportedly recognized epitopes outside regions mutated in the B.1.351 and B.1.1.7 variants. After two AZD1222 doses, both the breadth and the depth of spike-specific TCRs were significantly higher than at day 0 and than in MenACWY recipients. Only a handful of AZD1222 recipients were SARS-CoV-2 seropositive at baseline, limiting conclusions about previously exposed vaccinees.

Sequenced material: peripheral blood, taken 28 days after the second AZD1222 dose. The sequence was collected from an adult who received the AZD1222 COVID-19 vaccine.

The CDR3: CASSLGWQNKIF. The DNA sequence is as follows: TGTGCCAGCAGTTTAGGGTGGCAGAATAAAATCTTT. The V and J segments used are TRBV28 and TRBJ1-4; no D gene call is confident. CDR1 and CDR2 (MDHEN, SYDVKM) derive from the germline V gene. The CDR3 numbers 12 residues from cysteine through phenylalanine. Just the 36-base CDR3 DNA is kept, in frame starting at base 1.